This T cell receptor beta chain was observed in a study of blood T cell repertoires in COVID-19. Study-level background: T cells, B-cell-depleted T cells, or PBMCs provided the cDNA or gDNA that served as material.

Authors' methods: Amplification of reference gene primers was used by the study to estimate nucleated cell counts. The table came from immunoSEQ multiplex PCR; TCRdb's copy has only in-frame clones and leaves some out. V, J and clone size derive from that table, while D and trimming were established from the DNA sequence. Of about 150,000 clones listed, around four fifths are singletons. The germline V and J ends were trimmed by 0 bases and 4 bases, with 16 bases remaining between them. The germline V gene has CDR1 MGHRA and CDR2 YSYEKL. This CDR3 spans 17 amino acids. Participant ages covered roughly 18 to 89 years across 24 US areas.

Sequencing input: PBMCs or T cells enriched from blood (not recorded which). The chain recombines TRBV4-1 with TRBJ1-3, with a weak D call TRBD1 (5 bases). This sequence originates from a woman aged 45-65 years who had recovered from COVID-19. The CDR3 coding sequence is TGCGCCAGCAGCCAAGATGGAGGGGCAATGTCGGGAAACACCATATATTTT. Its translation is CASSQDGGAMSGNTIYF.